A selection of T cell receptor beta chains follows, all from one sample in a study of cytomegalovirus exposure and HLA in healthy donors. Sequencing was performed with immunoSEQ multiplex PCR; in TCRdb, only in-frame clones are kept and a portion is missing. The sample holds 200,000 to 250,000 clones. The sequenced material came from PBMCs. These TCRs come from a girl aged 2 to 10 in good health and CMV-seropositive. CDR3s include the opening cysteine and the closing phenylalanine or tryptophan. A D gene is named only where the DNA matches it firmly.

V	D	J	DNA	CDR3
TRBV10-3	-	TRBJ1-5	TGTGCCATCATGGAGGCCCCCAATCAGCCCCAGCATTTT	CAIMEAPNQPQHF
TRBV28	-	TRBJ1-2	TGTGCCAGCAGTGCAGACAGCTATGGCTACACCTTC	CASSADSYGYTF
TRBV7-9	TRBD1	TRBJ2-6	TGTGCCAGCAGCTCAGGGACAGGGGCCTCTGGGGCCAACGTCCTGACTTTC	CASSSGTGASGANVLTF
TRBV10-1	TRBD1	TRBJ1-2	TGCGCCAGCAGTGACGTCGGGGACAGGGTCTATGGCTACACCTTC	CASSDVGDRVYGYTF
TRBV27	-	TRBJ1-2	TGTGCCACGCTAACAGGGTTCGATGGCTACACCTTC	CATLTGFDGYTF
TRBV7-9	-	TRBJ1-2	TGTGCCAGCAGCTTAGACATCTATGGCTACACCTTC	CASSLDIYGYTF
TRBV18	-	TRBJ1-4	TGTGCCAGCTCACTTATGGACAGTGAAAAACTGTTTTTT	CASSLMDSEKLFF
TRBV6-1	-	TRBJ2-3	TGTGCCAGCAGTACCCGACAAAGCACAGATACGCAGTATTTT	CASSTRQSTDTQYF
TRBV11-2	-	TRBJ2-7	TGTGCCAGCAGCTTAGTGTCTAGTATAACCTACGAGCAGTACTTC	CASSLVSSITYEQYF
TRBV30	TRBD2	TRBJ2-3	TGTGCCTGGAGTGTTCAGAGGACTAGCGGGGGCACAGATACGCAGTATTTT	CAWSVQRTSGGTDTQYF
TRBV9	TRBD2	TRBJ2-2	TGTGCCAGCAGCGTCGGGCTAGCGGGAGATATCACCGGGGAGCTGTTTTTT	CASSVGLAGDITGELFF
TRBV28	-	TRBJ2-7	TGTGCCAGCAGTCCCATAGCGACCTACGAGCAGTACTTC	CASSPIATYEQYF
TRBV10-3	-	TRBJ1-4	TGTGCCATCAGTGAAGTAGACACAAAACTGTTTTTT	CAISEVDTKLFF
TRBV19	-	TRBJ1-4	TGTGCCAGTAGTGCCCTGGTGGGCGAAAAACTGTTTTTT	CASSALVGEKLFF
TRBV28	TRBD1	TRBJ1-5	TGTGCCAGCAGTTTGAGCGACAGGGGTAGAACTAGAATTGGTCAGCCCCAGCATTTT	CASSLSDRGRTRIGQPQHF
TRBV28	-	TRBJ1-1	TGTGCCAGCAGTTCTCCAGGGGAAAACACTGAAGCTTTCTTT	CASSSPGENTEAFF
TRBV7-2	TRBD1	TRBJ2-7	TGTGCCAGCAGCTTAGCCACAGGGGCCTACGAGCAGTACTTC	CASSLATGAYEQYF
TRBV11-2	-	TRBJ2-2	TGTGCCAGCGGACTCCACAATGTTACTAGCTGGAACACCGGGGAGCTGTTTTTT	CASGLHNVTSWNTGELFF
TRBV5-5	TRBD1	TRBJ2-5	TGTGCCAGCAGCTTGTACAGGGGGGAAGAGACCCAGTACTTC	CASSLYRGEETQYF
TRBV19	TRBD2	TRBJ2-5	TGTGCCAGTAGTATGGGGACTAGCGGGGCACAAGAGACCCAGTACTTC	CASSMGTSGAQETQYF
TRBV7-9	TRBD2	TRBJ2-5	TGTGCCAGCAGCTCCCCGGGAGGAGCGGAGACCCAGTACTTC	CASSSPGGAETQYF
TRBV5-1	TRBD2	TRBJ2-1	TGCGCCAGCAGCTTGCCCCCCCCGGGACTAGAGCAGTTCTTC	CASSLPPPGLEQFF
TRBV29-1	-	TRBJ1-1	TGCAGCGTTGGTAAAGCTTTCTTT	CSVGKAFF
TRBV10-1	-	TRBJ2-5	TGCGTATCGCCGGGAAACCCCCAAGAGACCCAGTACTTC	CVSPGNPQETQYF
TRBV7-8	-	TRBJ2-7	TGTGCCAGCAGCTTAGGCAGGGCCTCCTACGAGCAGTACTTC	CASSLGRASYEQYF
TRBV5-1	-	TRBJ2-1	TGCGCCAGCAGAGCCGGGGGAAATGAGCAGTTCTTC	CASRAGGNEQFF
TRBV5-1	-	TRBJ2-7	TGCGCCAGCAGCTTGGCAGGGTCTGACGAGCAGTACTTC	CASSLAGSDEQYF
TRBV11-2	-	TRBJ2-1	TGTGCCAGCAGCTTAGGTGCTGCCCCCGGTGAGCAGTTCTTC	CASSLGAAPGEQFF